Included here is one TCR beta chain sequence, with context. Its specificity is unknown. The entry originates in a study of monozygotic twins with inflammatory bowel disease. Overall study results and limits: Some repertoire variability may stem from patients' differing immunosuppressive treatments.

CDR1 is SQVTM, CDR2 ANQGSEA, per germline. The CDR3 runs to 12 residues. From the 5' RACE reads, TCRdb lists one entry per CDR3 protein and no DNA. With fewer than 400,000 distinct CDR3 sequences in the sample, the ten largest clones hold 5.5% to 6.5%. This sequence was found in a human donor with ulcerative colitis or Crohn's disease, or a healthy co-twin of an affected twin (not recorded which). The V and J genes are TRBV29-1 and TRBJ1-2. The sample taken for sequencing was blood. CDR3 amino acids: CSVGKSNYGYTF.